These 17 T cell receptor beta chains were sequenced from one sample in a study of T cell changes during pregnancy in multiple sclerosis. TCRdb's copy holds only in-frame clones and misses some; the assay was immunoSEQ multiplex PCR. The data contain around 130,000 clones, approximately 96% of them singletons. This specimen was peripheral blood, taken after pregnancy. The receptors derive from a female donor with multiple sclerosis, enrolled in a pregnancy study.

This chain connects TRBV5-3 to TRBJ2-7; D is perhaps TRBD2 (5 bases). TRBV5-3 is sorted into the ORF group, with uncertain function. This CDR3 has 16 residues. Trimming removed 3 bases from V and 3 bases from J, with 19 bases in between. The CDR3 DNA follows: TGTGCCAGAAGCTGGAGGTCCGGGCCCGAACACTACGAGCAGTACTTC. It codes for CARSWRSGPEHYEQYF.

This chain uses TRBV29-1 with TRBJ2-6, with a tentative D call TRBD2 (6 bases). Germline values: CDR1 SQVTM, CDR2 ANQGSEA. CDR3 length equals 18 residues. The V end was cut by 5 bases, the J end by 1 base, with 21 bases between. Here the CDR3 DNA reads TGCAGCGTTATTGGGACTCCCCGAACAGGTTCTGGGGCCAACGTCCTGACTTTC. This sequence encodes CSVIGTPRTGSGANVLTF.

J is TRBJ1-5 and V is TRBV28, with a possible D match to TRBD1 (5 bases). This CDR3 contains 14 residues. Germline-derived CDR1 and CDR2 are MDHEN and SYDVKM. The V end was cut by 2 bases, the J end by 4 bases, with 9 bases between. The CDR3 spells CASSLVRGNQPQHF. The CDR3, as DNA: TGTGCCAGCAGTTTAGTACGGGGGAATCAGCCCCAGCATTTT.

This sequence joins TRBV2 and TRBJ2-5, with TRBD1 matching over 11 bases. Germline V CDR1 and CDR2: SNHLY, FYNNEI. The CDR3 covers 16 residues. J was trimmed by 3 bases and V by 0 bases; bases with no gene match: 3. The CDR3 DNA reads TGTGCCAGCAGTGAAGCCGGGACAGGGGGGGAAGAGACCCAGTACTTC. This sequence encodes CASSEAGTGGEETQYF.

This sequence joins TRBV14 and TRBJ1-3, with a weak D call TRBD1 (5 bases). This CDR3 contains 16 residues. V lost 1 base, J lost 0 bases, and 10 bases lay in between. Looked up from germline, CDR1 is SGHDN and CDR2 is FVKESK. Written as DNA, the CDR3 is TGTGCCAGCAGCCAAGGACAGTTCTTCTCTGGAAACACCATATATTTT. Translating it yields CASSQGQFFSGNTIYF.

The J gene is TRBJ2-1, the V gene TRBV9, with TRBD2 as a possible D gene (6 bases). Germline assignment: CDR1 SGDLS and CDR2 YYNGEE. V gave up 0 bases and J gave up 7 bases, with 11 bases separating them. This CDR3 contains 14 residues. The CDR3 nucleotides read TGTGCCAGCAGCGTAGCTGGGCTAGCGAATGAGCAGTTCTTC. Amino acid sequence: CASSVAGLANEQFF.

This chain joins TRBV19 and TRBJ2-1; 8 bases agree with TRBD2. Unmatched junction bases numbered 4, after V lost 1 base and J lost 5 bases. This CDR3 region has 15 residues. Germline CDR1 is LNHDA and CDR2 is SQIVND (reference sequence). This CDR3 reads CASSIGLLADNEQFF. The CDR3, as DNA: TGTGCCAGTAGTATAGGTCTACTAGCGGACAATGAGCAGTTCTTC.

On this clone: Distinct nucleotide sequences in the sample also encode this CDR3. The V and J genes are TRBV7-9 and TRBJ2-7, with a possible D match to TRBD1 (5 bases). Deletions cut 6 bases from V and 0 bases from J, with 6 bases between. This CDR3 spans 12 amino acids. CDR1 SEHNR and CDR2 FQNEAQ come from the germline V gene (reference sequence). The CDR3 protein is CASRQDSYEQYF. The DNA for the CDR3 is TGTGCCAGCAGACAGGACTCCTACGAGCAGTACTTC.

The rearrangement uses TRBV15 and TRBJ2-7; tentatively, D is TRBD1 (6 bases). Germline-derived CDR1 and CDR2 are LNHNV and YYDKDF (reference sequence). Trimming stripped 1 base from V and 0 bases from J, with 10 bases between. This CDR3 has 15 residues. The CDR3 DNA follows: TGTGCCACCAGCAGAGGAGGGACACTCTCCTACGAGCAGTACTTC. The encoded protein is CATSRGGTLSYEQYF.

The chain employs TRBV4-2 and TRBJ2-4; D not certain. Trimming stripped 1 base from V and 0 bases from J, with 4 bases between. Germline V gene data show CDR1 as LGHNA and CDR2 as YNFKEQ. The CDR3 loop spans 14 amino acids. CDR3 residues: CASSQALAKNIQYF. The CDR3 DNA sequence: TGTGCCAGCAGCCAAGCACTAGCCAAAAACATTCAGTACTTC.

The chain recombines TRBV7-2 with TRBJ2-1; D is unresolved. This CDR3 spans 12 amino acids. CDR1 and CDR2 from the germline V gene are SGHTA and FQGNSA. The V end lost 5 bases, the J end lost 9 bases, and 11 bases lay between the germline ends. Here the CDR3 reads CASSPSQVEQFF. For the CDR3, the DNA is TGTGCCAGCAGCCCGAGTCAGGTTGAGCAGTTCTTC.

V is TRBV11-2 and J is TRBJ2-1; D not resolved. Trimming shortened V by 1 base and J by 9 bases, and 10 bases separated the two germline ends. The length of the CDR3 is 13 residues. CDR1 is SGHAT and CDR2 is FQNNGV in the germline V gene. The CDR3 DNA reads TGTGCCAGCAGCTTAGTGTGGGCACCTGAGCAGTTCTTC. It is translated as CASSLVWAPEQFF.

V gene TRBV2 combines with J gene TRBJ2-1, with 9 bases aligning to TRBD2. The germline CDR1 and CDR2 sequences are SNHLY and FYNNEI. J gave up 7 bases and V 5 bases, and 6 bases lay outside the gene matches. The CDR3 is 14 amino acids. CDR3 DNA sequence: TGTGCCAGCAGTACCCTAGCGGGGCGGAATGAGCAGTTCTTC. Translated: CASSTLAGRNEQFF.

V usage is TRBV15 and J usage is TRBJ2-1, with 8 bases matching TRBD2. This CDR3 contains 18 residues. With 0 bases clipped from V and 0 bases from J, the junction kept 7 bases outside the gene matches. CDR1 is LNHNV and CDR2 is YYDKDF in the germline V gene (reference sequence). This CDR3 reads CATSRDQAGGPSYNEQFF. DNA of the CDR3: TGTGCCACCAGCAGAGATCAGGCGGGAGGTCCCTCCTACAATGAGCAGTTCTTC.

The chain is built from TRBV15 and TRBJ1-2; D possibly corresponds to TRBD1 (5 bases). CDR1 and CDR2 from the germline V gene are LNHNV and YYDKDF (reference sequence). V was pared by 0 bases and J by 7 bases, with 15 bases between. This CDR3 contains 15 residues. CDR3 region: CATSREDNQWGGYTF. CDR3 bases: TGTGCCACCAGCAGAGAGGACAACCAGTGGGGTGGCTACACCTTC. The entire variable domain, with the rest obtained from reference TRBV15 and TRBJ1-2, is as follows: DAMVIQNPRYQVTQFGKPVTLSCSQTLNHNVMYWYQQKSSQAPKLLFHYYDKDFNNEADTPDNFQSRRPNTSFCFLDIRSPGLGDTAMYLCATSREDNQWGGYTFGSGTRLTVV.

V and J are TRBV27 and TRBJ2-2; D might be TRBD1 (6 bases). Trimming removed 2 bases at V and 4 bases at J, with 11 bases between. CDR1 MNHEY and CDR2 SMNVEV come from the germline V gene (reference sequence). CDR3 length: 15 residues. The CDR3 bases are TGTGCCAGCAGTTTAGGTCAGGGGACCACCGGGGAGCTGTTTTTT. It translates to CASSLGQGTTGELFF.

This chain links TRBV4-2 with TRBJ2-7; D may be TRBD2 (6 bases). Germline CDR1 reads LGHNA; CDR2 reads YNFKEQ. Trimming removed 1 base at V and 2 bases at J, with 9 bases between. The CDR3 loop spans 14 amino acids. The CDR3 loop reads CASSQGGLPYEQYF. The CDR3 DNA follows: TGTGCCAGCAGCCAAGGGGGACTTCCCTACGAGCAGTACTTC.